Listed below are T cell receptor beta chains from one sample, sequenced in a study of blood T cell repertoires in COVID-19. Profiling relied on immunoSEQ multiplex PCR, and the TCRdb table lists in-frame clones only, not all of them. This sample has 250,000 to 300,000 clones, with approximately 92% found just once. What was sequenced was PBMCs or T cells enriched from blood (not recorded which). The receptors come from a young woman who had recovered from COVID-19. Each CDR3 is given with its conserved first and last residue. A D gene is named only where the DNA matches it firmly. A clone size is listed for some rows: how often the clone was seen (once, few, many), or a class if it is expanded.

J: TRBJ1-2; size: NA; V: TRBV28; D: TRBD1; DNA: TGTGCCAGCAGTCTCCGGGACAGGGCGACTGGCTACACCTTC; CDR3: CASSLRDRATGYTF
J: TRBJ1-1; size: NA; V: TRBV5-4; D: NA; DNA: TGTGCCAGCAGCCCTCCGGGAGCAAACACTGAAGCTTTCTTT; CDR3: CASSPPGANTEAFF
J: TRBJ2-1; size: NA; V: TRBV7-2; D: NA; DNA: TGTGCCAGCAGTCGAAGCGGGCCCTCCTACAATGAGCAGTTCTTC; CDR3: CASSRSGPSYNEQFF
J: TRBJ2-7; size: NA; V: TRBV21-1; D: NA; DNA: TGTGCCAGCAGCAAAGTCCGCCCCCGGGACAGGAGCTACGAGCAGTACTTC; CDR3: CASSKVRPRDRSYEQYF
J: TRBJ1-5; size: NA; V: TRBV28; D: NA; DNA: TGTGCCAGCAGTTCAGATTTCAATCAGCCCCAGCATTTT; CDR3: CASSSDFNQPQHF
J: TRBJ1-1; size: NA; V: TRBV5-1; D: NA; DNA: TGCGCCAGCAGCTCCGGACAAAACACTGAAGCTTTCTTT; CDR3: CASSSGQNTEAFF
J: TRBJ1-1; size: NA; V: TRBV7-9; D: TRBD1; DNA: TGTGCCAGCAGCCTTAGACAGGGGGAGGCTGAAGCTTTCTTT; CDR3: CASSLRQGEAEAFF
J: TRBJ1-3; size: NA; V: TRBV5-1; D: NA; DNA: TGCGCCAGCAGCTTGGGTTTGGAGACTGGAAACACCATATATTTT; CDR3: CASSLGLETGNTIYF
J: TRBJ2-1; size: NA; V: TRBV7-8; D: TRBD2; DNA: TGTGCCAGCAGCTTAGCGAGGACTAGCGGGAACTCCTACAATGAGCAGTTCTTC; CDR3: CASSLARTSGNSYNEQFF
J: TRBJ1-3; size: once; V: TRBV11-3; D: NA; DNA: TGTGCCAGCAGCTTAGATCGGCGGGGGAGCTCTGGAAACACCATATATTTT; CDR3: CASSLDRRGSSGNTIYF
J: TRBJ1-1; size: NA; V: TRBV4-2; D: NA; DNA: TGTGCCAGCAGCCAAGATTCTAGGGGAAGTCAGACTGAAGCTTTCTTT; CDR3: CASSQDSRGSQTEAFF
J: TRBJ1-1; size: NA; V: TRBV14; D: NA; DNA: TGTGCCAGCAGCCCATGGACGGGGACTGAAGCTTTCTTT; CDR3: CASSPWTGTEAFF
J: TRBJ2-2; size: NA; V: TRBV24-1; D: NA; DNA: TGTGCCACCAGTGAAGCCAGGCTACTCGGGGAGCTGTTTTTT; CDR3: CATSEARLLGELFF
J: TRBJ2-1; size: NA; V: TRBV4-1; D: TRBD2; DNA: TGCGCCAGCACTTTAACTCAGACTAGCGGGAGGGTTGGCGATGAGCAGTTCTTC; CDR3: CASTLTQTSGRVGDEQFF
J: TRBJ1-1; size: NA; V: TRBV5-4; D: NA; DNA: TGTGCCAGCAGCTCTATGCAGGGGTTCCCTGAAGCTTTCTTT; CDR3: CASSSMQGFPEAFF
J: TRBJ2-5; size: NA; V: TRBV19; D: NA; DNA: TGTGCCAGTAGTATAGAACTCTTTCAAGTTTGGGAGACCCAGTACTTC; CDR3: CASSIELFQVWETQYF
J: TRBJ2-5; size: NA; V: TRBV7-9; D: TRBD2; DNA: TGTGCCAGCAGCTCCGGGGGGGGCTTGGAGACCCAGTACTTC; CDR3: CASSSGGGLETQYF
J: TRBJ1-2; size: NA; V: TRBV5-4; D: NA; DNA: TGTGCCAGCAGCGCGGGCAATTTTGGGGGCCGCTCCCCATATGGCTACACCTTC; CDR3: CASSAGNFGGRSPYGYTF
J: TRBJ1-1; size: once; V: TRBV7-9; D: NA; DNA: TGTGCCAGCAGCTTAGATTTCGGTGGTACTGAAGCTTTCTTT; CDR3: CASSLDFGGTEAFF
J: TRBJ2-1; size: NA; V: TRBV7-8; D: NA; DNA: TGTGCCAGCAGCCCACGGGGGAGCGGCGGTTACAATGAGCAGTTCTTC; CDR3: CASSPRGSGGYNEQFF
J: TRBJ1-6; size: NA; V: TRBV6-5; D: NA; DNA: TGTGCCAGCAGTTACTCCAGGGTCATAGGGTCACCCCTCCACTTT; CDR3: CASSYSRVIGSPLHF
J: TRBJ2-1; size: NA; V: TRBV5-1; D: NA; DNA: TGCGCCAGCAGCTCCGCCAGTTACTACAATGAGCAGTTCTTC; CDR3: CASSSASYYNEQFF
J: TRBJ2-3; size: once; V: TRBV6-5; D: NA; DNA: TGTGCCAGCAGGCGTGATACAGCAGCAGATACGCAGTATTTT; CDR3: CASRRDTAADTQYF
J: TRBJ2-1; size: NA; V: TRBV5-1; D: NA; DNA: TGCGCCAGCAGCTTTGGGAGTCACCCCTACAATGAGCAGTTCTTC; CDR3: CASSFGSHPYNEQFF
J: TRBJ2-1; size: NA; V: TRBV29-1; D: TRBD1; DNA: TGCAGCGTTGTACCGGGACAGGGTCGCAATGAGCAGTTCTTC; CDR3: CSVVPGQGRNEQFF
J: TRBJ2-5; size: NA; V: TRBV5-4; D: TRBD2; DNA: TGTGCCAGCAGCCTGACTAGCGGAGAAACCCAGTACTTC; CDR3: CASSLTSGETQYF
J: TRBJ2-1; size: NA; V: TRBV3-1/TRBV3-2; D: TRBD2; DNA: TGTGCCAGCAGCCAAACTAGCGGGACCTCTAACTCCTACAATGAGCAGTTCTTC; CDR3: CASSQTSGTSNSYNEQFF
J: TRBJ2-1; size: NA; V: TRBV11-3; D: NA; DNA: TGTGCCAGCAGCCCGACAACAAGCTCCTACAATGAGCAGTTCTTC; CDR3: CASSPTTSSYNEQFF
J: TRBJ1-5; size: few; V: TRBV27; D: TRBD1; DNA: TGTGCCAGCAGTAAGGGGGCCTTCGGAAGCAATCAGCCCCAGCATTTT; CDR3: CASSKGAFGSNQPQHF
J: TRBJ2-5; size: NA; V: TRBV7-2; D: TRBD2; DNA: TGTGCCAGCAGCTTATCGGGGGGACCTCAAGAGACCCAGTACTTC; CDR3: CASSLSGGPQETQYF
J: TRBJ1-1; size: NA; V: TRBV7-2; D: NA; DNA: TGTGCCAGCAGCTTAACAGGGAGGGCAACTGAAGCTTTCTTT; CDR3: CASSLTGRATEAFF
J: TRBJ2-1; size: NA; V: TRBV2; D: TRBD2; DNA: TGTGCCAGCTGGGAGGGTAGCGGGAGGGCCGCTACGGATGAGCAGTTCTTC; CDR3: CASWEGSGRAATDEQFF
J: TRBJ1-6; size: NA; V: TRBV5-1; D: TRBD1; DNA: TGCGCCAGCAGCCCCGGACAGGGTGCAGGGTCACCCCTCCACTTT; CDR3: CASSPGQGAGSPLHF
J: TRBJ2-3; size: NA; V: TRBV5-8; D: TRBD1; DNA: TGTGCCAGCAGCTTAAGGGGGTACAGGGGCGCAGATACGCAGTATTTT; CDR3: CASSLRGYRGADTQYF